This T cell receptor (beta chain) was recovered during a study of beta chain features in type 1 diabetes. Broader study findings: Shortening of TCRB CDR3s, moderate but significant, appeared in all four CD4+ subsets of Type 1 diabetes patients. VDJ junctions from type 1 diabetes patients carried fewer insertions and larger deletions. Over-representation of high TCR-expressing cells was a possible consequence of cDNA sequencing.

This CDR3 spans 13 amino acids. Germline V gene sequence: CDR1 MDHEN, CDR2 SYDVKM. Based on CD45RO/CCR7/CD25/CD127/CD95/CD27, CD4+ regulatory, stem cell-like memory, naive and central memory cells were sorted. All of the isolated RNA was reverse transcribed, so expressed TCRB transcripts were sequenced. Sequencing was performed with immunoSEQ multiplex PCR; in TCRdb, only in-frame clones are kept and a portion is missing. This table holds 250,000 to 300,000 clones, roughly an eighth found once. This clone was seen a few times. What it binds is not known. The rearrangement uses TRBV28 and TRBJ2-1; D is possibly TRBD2 (7 bases). The TCR comes from a man aged 30 to 39 with type 1 diabetes. Sequences were obtained from naive CD4+ T cells from blood. The CDR3 reads CAGGARSYNEQFF. Here the CDR3 DNA reads TGTGCAGGGGGGGCGCGGTCCTACAATGAGCAGTTCTTC.